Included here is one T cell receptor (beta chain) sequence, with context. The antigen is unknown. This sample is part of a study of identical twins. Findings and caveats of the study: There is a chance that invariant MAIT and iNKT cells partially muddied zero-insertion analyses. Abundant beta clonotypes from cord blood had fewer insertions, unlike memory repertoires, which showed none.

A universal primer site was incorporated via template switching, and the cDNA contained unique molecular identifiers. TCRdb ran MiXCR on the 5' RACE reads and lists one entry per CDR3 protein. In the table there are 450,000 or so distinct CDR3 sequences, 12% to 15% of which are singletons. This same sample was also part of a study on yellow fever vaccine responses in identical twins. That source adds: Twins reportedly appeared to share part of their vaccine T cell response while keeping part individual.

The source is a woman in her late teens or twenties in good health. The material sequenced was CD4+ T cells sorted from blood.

CDR3 amino acids: CASSLVTGTALKNIQYF. CDR3 sequence (DNA): TGTGCCAGCAGTTTAGTAACCGGGACAGCTTTAAAAAACATTCAGTACTTC. This sequence joins TRBV28 and TRBJ2-4; TRBD1 agrees at 7 bases. V was clipped by 2 bases and J by 4 bases; unmatched bases: 11. Germline V CDR1 and CDR2: MDHEN, SYDVKM. The CDR3 has 17 amino acids.